These 8 T cell receptor beta chains originate from one sample sequenced in a study of blood T cells in healthy people across ages. Using a J-beta primer mix together with a sample-barcoded 5' primer, a second PCR was run for 7 to 11 cycles. TCRdb reprocessed the 5' RACE reads via MiXCR and lists one record per CDR3 protein. The table records 1.5 million to 2 million distinct CDR3 sequences, roughly two fifths of them present only once. The material sequenced was blood. Every receptor here comes from a human donor in good health.

This clonotype was picked up a small number of times. V is TRBV5-1 and J is TRBJ2-1, with D perhaps TRBD2 (6 bases). Per the germline V gene, CDR1 is SGHRS and CDR2 is YFSETQ. Trimming cost V 0 bases and J 7 bases, with 14 bases left between them. This CDR3 is built from 15 residues. This chain's CDR3 is CASSLAGGAGNEQFF. DNA for the CDR3: TGCGCCAGCAGCTTGGCCGGGGGAGCTGGAAATGAGCAGTTCTTC. The full variable domain, its missing parts supplied by reference TRBV5-1 and TRBJ2-1, is KAGVTQTPRYLIKTRGQQVTLSCSPISGHRSVSWYQQTPGQGLQFLFEYFSETQRNKGNFPGRFSGRQFSNSRSEMNVSTLELGDSALYLCASSLAGGAGNEQFFGPGTRLTVL.

This chain joins TRBV10-3 and TRBJ2-1; 9 bases map to TRBD2. V dropped 6 bases and J dropped 8; count of bases not matched to a gene: 11. Germline assignment: CDR1 ENHRY and CDR2 SYGVKD. The CDR3 is 15 residues long. This CDR3 reads CAIRSSGEYSDEQFF. In DNA, the CDR3 is TGTGCCATCAGATCTAGCGGGGAATATTCAGATGAGCAGTTCTTC.

This rearrangement joins TRBV6-2 or TRBV6-3 to TRBJ2-5, with 9 bases aligning to TRBD1. The J call may be wrong; the DNA end is better matched by TRBJ2-7. From germline, CDR1 is MNHEY and CDR2 SVGEGT. CDR3 length: 14 amino acids. The CDR3 sequence: CASQTGGFPNEQYF. The CDR3 nucleotides are TGTGCCAGCCAAACAGGGGGCTTCCCGAACGAGCAGTACTTC.

The CDR3 DNA sequence: TGCGCCAGCAGCCAAGATACAGGAAACTACGAGCAGTACTTC. It codes for CASSQDTGNYEQYF. The chain combines TRBV4-3 with TRBJ2-4, with a weak D call TRBD1 (5 bases). The J call is uncertain, as TRBJ2-7 better fits the DNA end. Germline V gene data show CDR1 as LGHNA and CDR2 as YSLEER. The CDR3 length is 14 residues.

This chain uses TRBV4-3 with TRBJ2-5, with 8 bases identical to TRBD1. In germline, CDR1 is LGHNA, CDR2 YSLEER. The CDR3 length is 14 residues. J lost 13 bases, V lost 6 bases, and 16 bases had no gene match. CDR3 residues: CASRKGQDAEALYF. CDR3 coding DNA: TGCGCCAGCAGGAAGGGACAGGATGCAGAGGCCCTGTACTTC.

J is TRBJ2-1 and V is TRBV7-8; 14 nucleotides align to TRBD2. Germline loops: CDR1 SGHVS, CDR2 FQNEAQ. This CDR3 is built from 16 residues. Germline trimming cut 2 bases from V and 9 bases from J; bases unmatched to any gene: 6. The DNA for the CDR3 is TGTGCCAGCAGCTTACGACTAGCGGGGGGGCGGGGTGAGCAGTTCTTC. Translating it yields CASSLRLAGGRGEQFF.

The V call is TRBV7-6, the J call TRBJ2-3; D perhaps matches TRBD2 (5 bases). Trimming pared 7 bases from V and 3 bases from J, leaving 14 bases between. The germline V gene encodes CDR1 SGHVS and CDR2 FNYEAQ. The CDR3 length is 14 residues. For the CDR3, the DNA is TGTGCCAGCAACCAACTAGGTTTGACAGATACGCAGTATTTT. Translating it yields CASNQLGLTDTQYF.

The J gene is TRBJ1-4, the V gene TRBV4-3, with D tentatively TRBD1 (6 bases). Trimming removed 0 bases at V and 8 bases at J, with 13 bases between. The CDR3 has 15 amino acids. Per the germline V gene, CDR1 is LGHNA and CDR2 is YSLEER. CDR3 amino acids: CASSQDSRGGEKLFF. In nucleotides, the CDR3 is TGCGCCAGCAGCCAAGATTCCAGGGGAGGGGAAAAACTGTTTTTT.